The 27 T cell receptor beta chains below were found in one sample sequenced in a study of human T cells and chemical hapten exposure. Indicated time point: pre-sensitization, week 0. Treatment noted: therapeutic diphenylcyclopropenone sensitization with weekly scalp DPC. TCRdb reprocessed the RACE reads with MiXCR, giving one entry per CDR3 protein. The sample shows roughly 81,000 distinct CDR3 sequences, around 7.9% of them seen only once. This material consisted of whole blood, taken in connection with sensitization to the hapten diphenylcyclopropenone (DPC). The receptors originated from a man aged 35 to 55 with alopecia areata. Some clones in this sample may be carry-over from other donors' samples.

CDR3 amino acids: CASSLREGLYNEQFF. CDR3 bases: TGTGCCAGCAGCTTGCGGGAGGGCCTGTACAATGAGCAGTTCTTC. The chain recombines TRBV11-2 with TRBJ2-1, with 9 bases matching TRBD2. V dropped 3 bases and J dropped 4; count of bases not matched to a gene: 4. The CDR3 sequence is 15 residues long. Germline CDR1 is SGHAT and CDR2 is FQNNGV.

J is TRBJ2-1 and V is TRBV27, with unresolved D. CDR3 size: 14 residues. V was clipped by 4 bases and J by 0 bases, with 7 bases between them. Germline V gene sequence: CDR1 MNHEY, CDR2 SMNVEV (reference sequence). The DNA for the CDR3 is TGTGCCAGCAGTTACGTGGGCTCCTACAATGAGCAGTTCTTC. Encoded protein: CASSYVGSYNEQFF.

This clonotype appeared many times. The V call is TRBV19, the J call TRBJ1-4, with TRBD1 matching over 8 bases. The ends lost 4 bases at V and 7 bases at J; junction bases unmatched: 8. CDR1 LNHDA and CDR2 SQIVND come from the germline V gene (reference sequence). The CDR3 contains 15 residues. CDR3 protein: CASSTPGQALEKLFF. In DNA, the CDR3 is TGTGCCAGTAGTACGCCGGGACAGGCTCTTGAAAAACTGTTTTTT.

This clonotype was recorded at least ten times. The chain couples TRBV6-2 or TRBV6-3 to TRBJ2-5; tentatively, D is TRBD2 (7 bases). The CDR3 contains 14 residues. Trimming took 4 bases from V and 4 from J, leaving 13 bases between them. CDR1 MNHEY and CDR2 SVGEGT come from the germline V gene. Here the CDR3 reads CASSSGGAGETQYF. For the CDR3, the DNA is TGTGCCAGCAGTTCGGGGGGCGCAGGAGAGACCCAGTACTTC.

This clonotype showed up many times. This CDR3 reads CSARTSGQETQYF. In DNA, the CDR3 is TGCAGTGCTCGGACTAGCGGCCAAGAGACCCAGTACTTC. V is TRBV20-1 and J is TRBJ2-5; the match to TRBD2 covers 10 bases. V trimming: 5 bases; J trimming: 1 base; junction bases outside the gene matches: 1. Germline V lookup: CDR1 DFQATT, CDR2 SNEGSKA (reference sequence). This CDR3 is 13 amino acids long.

The V gene is TRBV6-1, the J gene TRBJ2-7; no definite D call. This CDR3 comprises 14 residues. The germline V gene has CDR1 MNHNS and CDR2 SASEGT. Trimming left V 1 base short and J 3 bases short, with 10 bases between. The CDR3 DNA reads TGTGCCAGCAGTGAAGTCGGCGGAGACTACGAGCAGTACGTC. It specifies CASSEVGGDYEQYV.

The sample holds a few counts of this clonotype. The chain recombines TRBV28 with TRBJ1-1; TRBD1 matches at 8 bases. The CDR3 has 15 amino acids. The junction had 4 bases not matched to a gene; V was cut back by 3 bases and J by 1 base. CDR1 and CDR2 (germline): MDHEN, SYDVKM. Here the CDR3 reads CASSFGGTGNTEAFF. The CDR3 coding sequence is TGTGCCAGCAGTTTTGGGGGGACAGGGAACACTGAAGCTTTCTTT.

In this sample, this clonotype turned up a few times. The chain recombines TRBV3-1 with TRBJ2-7, with D possibly TRBD2 on 5 matching bases. Trimming shortened V by 2 bases and J by 4 bases, and 12 bases separated the two germline ends. The CDR3 is 14 amino acids. CDR1 is LGHDT and CDR2 is YNNKEL in the germline V gene (reference sequence). CDR3 protein: CASSQPTEGYEQYF. CDR3 sequence (DNA): TGTGCCAGCAGCCAACCCACCGAGGGATACGAGCAGTACTTC.

In this sample, this clonotype turned up a few times. The genes are TRBV7-2 and TRBJ2-3, with 11 bases that match TRBD2. The CDR3 sequence is 15 residues long. Losses at the gene ends were 5 bases for V and 9 bases for J; bases not matched to a gene: 10. Germline-derived CDR1 and CDR2 are SGHTA and FQGNSA. CDR3 DNA sequence: TGTGCCAGCAGCCCTATAGCGGGAGGGCCGCAGACGCAGTATTTT. Its translation is CASSPIAGGPQTQYF.

This clonotype was observed a handful of times. The V and J genes are TRBV21-1 and TRBJ1-2; TRBD1 is the table's D call and was not checked against the DNA. TRBV21-1 is a pseudogene locus. The CDR3 has 15 residues. The CDR3 DNA reads as TGTGCCAGCACCCTGCCGGGACAGGGATACTATGGCTACACCTTC. Amino acids: CASTLPGQGYYGYTF.

This clonotype was counted a few times. The chain links TRBV5-4 to TRBJ2-1, with TRBD2 identical over 13 bases. The CDR3 covers 17 residues. Germline-derived CDR1 and CDR2 are SGHNT and YYREEE (reference sequence). V shed 3 bases, J shed 3 bases, and the junction held 6 bases outside the gene matches. CDR3 nucleotides: TGTGCCAGCAGCTCCGGGACTAGCGGGGTTGGCTACAATGAGCAGTTCTTC. It is translated as CASSSGTSGVGYNEQFF.

Regarding this clonotype: This may be a read error, as it is one base from a much larger clone. The CDR3 reads CASSTNRVSTLHF. CDR3 DNA: TGTGCCAGCAGTACTAACAGGGTTTCAACCCTCCACTTT. The rearrangement joins TRBV12-3 or TRBV12-4 to TRBJ1-6; TRBD1 might be the D (6 bases). The CDR3 is made up of 13 amino acids.

This clonotype was observed many times. This CDR3 reads CASSQDPIMALYTDTQYF. The CDR3 coding sequence is TGTGCCAGCAGCCAAGATCCAATTATGGCCTTGTACACAGATACGCAGTATTTT. The gene calls are TRBV4-2 and TRBJ2-3; no definite D call. Per germline, CDR1 LGHNA and CDR2 YNFKEQ. This CDR3 spans 18 amino acids. V gave up 0 bases and J gave up 2 bases, with 18 bases separating them.

As concerns this clonotype: A read error may explain this, as a much larger clone is one base away. The CDR3 end shows no conserved phenylalanine or tryptophan, and so a read error is likely. The chain carries TRBV5-4 and TRBJ2-5; 10 bases are shared with TRBD1. Germline assignment: CDR1 SGHNT and CDR2 YYREEE (reference sequence). The V segment lost 4 bases and the J segment 4 bases; nucleotides outside the gene matches: 4. The CDR3 has 14 residues. The DNA of the CDR3 is TGTGCCAGCAGCGTGGGACAGGGGAGAGAGACCCAGTACTCC. Its protein is CASSVGQGRETQYS.

V usage is TRBV18 and J usage is TRBJ1-1, with TRBD1 matching over 7 bases. The germline CDR1 and CDR2 sequences are KGHSH and LQKENI. Trimming cost V 4 bases and J 0 bases; bases outside gene matches: 5. CDR3 length: 15 residues. CDR3 protein: CASSLRDSMNTEAFF. The CDR3, as DNA: TGTGCCAGCTCACTGCGGGACAGCATGAACACTGAAGCTTTCTTT.

This chain uses TRBV4-3 with TRBJ2-6; D is ambiguous. The CDR3 is 16 residues long. V gave up 0 bases and J gave up 0 bases, with 6 bases separating them. The V gene's germline CDR1 is LGHNA and CDR2 YSLEER. CDR3 sequence reads: CASSQDLNSGANVLTF. The CDR3 region has the DNA TGCGCCAGCAGCCAAGATCTAAACTCTGGGGCCAACGTCCTGACTTTC.

This clonotype occurred a few times. The J gene is TRBJ2-5, the V gene TRBV11-2; D call uncertain. Trimming removed 3 bases from V and 5 bases from J, with 13 bases in between. Per germline, CDR1 SGHAT and CDR2 FQNNGV. The CDR3 covers 14 residues. The CDR3 DNA sequence: TGTGCCAGCAGCTTCCGGGTTCTGCGTGAGACCCAGTACTTC. It translates to CASSFRVLRETQYF.

This chain links TRBV28 with TRBJ2-7, with D possibly matching TRBD2 (5 bases). There are 12 residues in the CDR3. V lost 4 bases and J lost 12, with 16 bases in between. The germline V gene encodes CDR1 MDHEN and CDR2 SYDVKM. The CDR3 spells CASSSAEWTRYF. CDR3 sequence (DNA): TGTGCCAGCAGTTCCGCCGAGTGGACTCGGTACTTC.

There are a few counts of this clonotype. The chain joins TRBV20-1 to TRBJ2-2, with TRBD2 matching over 7 bases. V shed 5 bases, J shed 6 bases, and the junction held 15 bases outside the gene matches. The CDR3 covers 16 residues. Germline CDR1 is DFQATT and CDR2 is SNEGSKA (reference sequence). The CDR3 sequence: CSAVVLTSGDAGELFF. CDR3 DNA: TGCAGTGCTGTCGTACTAACGAGCGGGGACGCCGGGGAGCTGTTTTTT.

The chain joins TRBV9 to TRBJ2-1; 10 positions agree with TRBD2. V shed 1 base and J 9 bases; nucleotides not matched to a gene: 10. From germline, CDR1 is SGDLS and CDR2 YYNGEE. The CDR3 covers 16 residues. The CDR3 sequence is CASSVYSSGRSSEQFF. CDR3 in DNA: TGTGCCAGCAGCGTATACTCTAGCGGGAGATCTAGTGAGCAGTTCTTC.

The chain couples TRBV28 to TRBJ2-7; D uncertain. Germline CDR1 reads MDHEN; CDR2 reads SYDVKM. With 8 bases removed from V and 7 bases from J, the gap between germline ends came to 21 bases. The CDR3 is 14 residues long. CDR3 nucleotides: TGTGCCAGCCTCCCGTCGTTACCTGTGGGGGAGCAGTACTTC. This translates into CASLPSLPVGEQYF.

This clonotype has only a few counts. The V gene is TRBV7-2, the J gene TRBJ1-5; D perhaps matches TRBD1 (6 bases). CDR3 size: 15 residues. Per germline, CDR1 SGHTA and CDR2 FQGNSA. The ends were cut back, 4 bases at V and 2 bases at J, with 12 bases in the middle. CDR3 nucleotides: TGTGCCAGCAGCTGGGTCGAGGGGGGCAATCAGCCCCAGCATTTT. Translated, it gives CASSWVEGGNQPQHF.

Many counts were recorded for this clonotype. This chain connects TRBV28 to TRBJ2-7; 12 bases map to TRBD2. The CDR3 loop spans 17 amino acids. The V and J ends lost 3 bases and 1 base, in that order; junction bases with no gene match: 7. The germline gives CDR1 MDHEN, CDR2 SYDVKM. The chain's CDR3 is CASSFSSGRAGSYEQYF. In DNA form, the CDR3 reads TGTGCCAGCAGTTTCTCTAGCGGGAGGGCCGGGTCCTACGAGCAGTACTTC.

CDR3 loop: CASSLEGGNEQFF. CDR3 DNA: TGTGCCAGCAGCTTAGAAGGTGGAAATGAGCAGTTCTTC. V usage is TRBV7-2 and J usage is TRBJ2-1, with unresolved D. This CDR3 comprises 13 residues. CDR1 is SGHTA, CDR2 FQGNSA, per germline. V gave up 1 base and J gave up 7 bases, with 8 bases separating them. Drawing the rest from reference TRBV7-2 and TRBJ2-1, the complete variable domain is GAGVSQSPSNKVTEKGKDVELRCDPISGHTALYWYRQSLGQGLEFLIYFQGNSAPDKSGLPSDRFSAERTGGSVSTLTIQRTQQEDSAVYLCASSLEGGNEQFFGPGTRLTVL.

The CDR3 DNA sequence: TGTGCCATCAGTGAGTCGAAGACCGGGACAGGGGATCAGCCCCAGCATTTT. Its translation: CAISESKTGTGDQPQHF. V gene TRBV10-3 combines with J gene TRBJ1-5; TRBD1 matches 10 bases. V shed 0 bases and J 5 bases; nucleotides not matched to a gene: 7. The CDR3 consists of 17 residues. Germline lookup yields CDR1 ENHRY and CDR2 SYGVKD.

This clonotype was counted only a few times. CDR3: CASSPGRGYTEAFF. CDR3 nucleotide sequence: TGTGCCAGCTCACCCGGTAGGGGGTACACTGAAGCTTTCTTT. V is TRBV18 and J is TRBJ1-1, with TRBD1 as a possible D gene (6 bases). With 3 bases removed from V and 3 bases from J, the gap between germline ends came to 11 bases. There are 14 residues in the CDR3. Germline CDR1 reads KGHSH; CDR2 reads LQKENI.

There are a few counts of this clonotype. The chain recombines TRBV20-1 with TRBJ2-7; TRBD2 is a possible D gene (6 bases). Germline loops: CDR1 DFQATT, CDR2 SNEGSKA (reference sequence). V gave up 5 bases and J gave up 7 bases, with 24 bases separating them. The CDR3 spans 15 residues. CDR3 sequence (DNA): TGCAGTGCTCGGGCGGAGGGTCTAGGCTGGGGGGAGCAGTACTTC. It codes for CSARAEGLGWGEQYF.